The 16 T cell receptor beta chains given below trace back to one sample, sequenced in a study of blood T cell repertoires in COVID-19. Profiled with immunoSEQ multiplex PCR; TCRdb holds only in-frame clones, not every one. The repertoire holds around 140,000 clones, with about nine tenths as singletons. The sequenced sample was PBMCs or T cells enriched from blood (not recorded which). The receptors shown here come from a man aged 45-65 years who had recovered from COVID-19.

This chain links TRBV6-2 or TRBV6-3 with TRBJ1-2; TRBD1 is a possible D gene (6 bases). V shed 2 bases and J shed 7 bases, with 17 bases lying between them. This CDR3 has 15 residues. Per germline, CDR1 MNHEY and CDR2 SVGEGT. In nucleotides, the CDR3 is TGTGCCAGCAGTTACGGTTCCAGGGGCGCAGGTGGCTACACCTTC. It encodes CASSYGSRGAGGYTF.

This clone was recorded only once. J is TRBJ1-4 and V is TRBV6-5, with 8 bases fitting TRBD1. The CDR3 extends over 16 amino acids. From germline, CDR1 is MNHEY and CDR2 SVGAGI. The junction had 9 bases not matched to a gene; V was cut back by 4 bases and J by 5 bases. CDR3 protein: CASSSYTGGRNEKLFF. CDR3 bases: TGTGCCAGCAGTTCATATACAGGGGGAAGGAATGAAAAACTGTTTTTT.

The count of this clone is one. This chain links TRBV4-1 with TRBJ2-2; 7 positions agree with TRBD1. Germline V lookup: CDR1 MGHRA, CDR2 YSYEKL. The CDR3 covers 17 residues. J gave up 2 bases and V 0 bases, and 6 bases lay outside the gene matches. The CDR3 coding sequence is TGCGCCAGCAGCCAAGAATCCAGGGGGAGCAACACCGGGGAGCTGTTTTTT. This codes for CASSQESRGSNTGELFF.

The chain couples TRBV30 to TRBJ2-7; D gene uncertain. V was clipped by 2 bases and J by 3 bases, with 8 bases between them. Germline loops: CDR1 GTSNPN, CDR2 SVGIG (reference sequence). The CDR3 runs 12 residues. The CDR3 loop reads CAWSPRFYEQYF. The DNA of the CDR3 is TGTGCCTGGAGTCCCAGGTTCTACGAGCAGTACTTC.

The CDR3 DNA reads TGTGCCAGTAGTAAGTACAGCGGACCCCAGCATTTT. Translating it yields CASSKYSGPQHF. This rearrangement joins TRBV19 to TRBJ1-5; D gene uncertain. CDR1 and CDR2 (germline): LNHDA, SQIVND (reference sequence). CDR3 length: 12 amino acids. Deletions cut 4 bases from V and 10 bases from J, with 11 bases between.

V and J are TRBV20-1 and TRBJ2-1; 9 bases are shared with TRBD1. This CDR3 is built from 14 residues. J was trimmed by 6 bases and V by 6 bases; bases with no gene match: 9. Germline V gives CDR1 DFQATT, CDR2 SNEGSKA (reference sequence). CDR3 residues: CSASGQGKSNEQFF. The CDR3 bases are TGCAGTGCGAGTGGACAGGGGAAGTCCAATGAGCAGTTCTTC.

This chain uses TRBV6-5 with TRBJ2-3; D call uncertain. Germline CDR1 is MNHEY and CDR2 is SVGAGI. This CDR3 spans 13 amino acids. Trimming removed 2 bases from V and 6 bases from J, with 9 bases in between. This CDR3 reads CASSYAAFDTQYF. The CDR3 DNA sequence: TGTGCCAGCAGTTACGCGGCCTTTGATACGCAGTATTTT.

In its sample, this clone was seen a few times. The chain recombines TRBV6-1 with TRBJ1-1; D not resolved. Germline loops: CDR1 MNHNS, CDR2 SASEGT. V lost 3 bases to trimming and J lost 4 bases, with 12 bases between them. The CDR3 has 14 residues. The CDR3 protein is CASSETGRITEAFF. CDR3 nucleotide sequence: TGTGCCAGCAGTGAGACGGGGAGGATCACTGAAGCTTTCTTT.

This clone has only one observation. The chain couples TRBV6-2 or TRBV6-3 to TRBJ1-2, with 7 bases aligning to TRBD1. The length of the CDR3 is 17 residues. Germline V gene data show CDR1 as MNHEY and CDR2 as SVGEGT. Trimming cost V 1 base and J 6 bases; bases outside gene matches: 14. The DNA for the CDR3 is TGTGCCAGCAGTTACTATCGACCCCGACAGGGTAATAATGGCTACACCTTC. Translation gives CASSYYRPRQGNNGYTF.

This chain joins TRBV15 and TRBJ1-6; D is perhaps TRBD1 (6 bases). This CDR3 has 17 residues. CDR1 and CDR2 from the germline V gene are LNHNV and YYDKDF (reference sequence). Between the trimmed V and J ends, which lost 0 bases and 5 bases, there was a span of 14 bases. For the CDR3, the DNA is TGTGCCACCAGCAGAGATCCGGCAGGACAGAATAATTCACCCCTCCACTTT. Translating gives CATSRDPAGQNNSPLHF. Based on the CDR3 plus reference TRBV15 and TRBJ1-6, the full variable domain is DAMVIQNPRYQVTQFGKPVTLSCSQTLNHNVMYWYQQKSSQAPKLLFHYYDKDFNNEADTPDNFQSRRPNTSFCFLDIRSPGLGDTAMYLCATSRDPAGQNNSPLHFGNGTRLTVT.

This chain joins TRBV7-9 and TRBJ1-5, with 9 bases that match TRBD1. The CDR3 contains 15 residues. V was pared by 5 bases and J by 7 bases, with 9 bases of the junction left unmatched. The germline V gene has CDR1 SEHNR and CDR2 FQNEAQ (reference sequence). The CDR3 DNA follows: TGTGCCAGCAGCCGCGGGACAGGGATTATACAGCCCCAGCATTTT. It specifies CASSRGTGIIQPQHF.

V gene TRBV24-1 combines with J gene TRBJ1-1, with 9 bases matching TRBD1. V was clipped by 3 bases and J by 3 bases; unmatched bases: 4. The germline V gene encodes CDR1 KGHDR and CDR2 SFDVKD. The CDR3 covers 15 residues. The CDR3 region is CATSDARTGDTEAFF. The CDR3 nucleotides read TGTGCCACCAGTGATGCCCGGACAGGGGACACTGAAGCTTTCTTT.

This chain joins TRBV19 and TRBJ2-1; D perhaps matches TRBD2 (6 bases). Trimming cost V 6 bases and J 7 bases, with 16 bases left between them. Germline CDR1 and CDR2: LNHDA and SQIVND (reference sequence). The CDR3 contains 14 residues. The CDR3 DNA sequence: TGTGCCAGTAGCGCGGGCCTTGGGGGGAATGAGCAGTTCTTC. It encodes CASSAGLGGNEQFF.

This chain links TRBV9 with TRBJ1-2, with D possibly matching TRBD1 (5 bases). The CDR3 is 15 residues long. Trimming pared 0 bases from V and 3 bases from J, leaving 12 bases between. The germline V gene encodes CDR1 SGDLS and CDR2 YYNGEE. CDR3 nucleotide sequence: TGTGCCAGCAGCGTAGGTGGAGGGGCACACTATGGCTACACCTTC. It encodes CASSVGGGAHYGYTF.

This chain links TRBV5-1 with TRBJ1-2, with 8 nucleotides matching TRBD1. The V gene end was trimmed by 0 bases and the J gene end by 8 bases; junction bases not matched to a gene: 9. In germline, CDR1 is SGHRS, CDR2 YFSETQ. The CDR3 length is 15 residues. The CDR3 DNA reads as TGCGCCAGCAGCTTGGCCTATGGACAGGGAGGCGGCTACACCTTC. Amino acids: CASSLAYGQGGGYTF.

V usage is TRBV4-3 and J usage is TRBJ2-2; D gene uncertain. Germline CDR1 reads LGHNA; CDR2 reads YSLEER. The ends were cut back, 0 bases at V and 4 bases at J, with 15 bases in the middle. This CDR3 region has 17 residues. The CDR3 here is CASSQDPPRHGTGELFF. The CDR3 DNA reads TGCGCCAGCAGCCAAGATCCTCCGAGACACGGCACCGGGGAGCTGTTTTTT.